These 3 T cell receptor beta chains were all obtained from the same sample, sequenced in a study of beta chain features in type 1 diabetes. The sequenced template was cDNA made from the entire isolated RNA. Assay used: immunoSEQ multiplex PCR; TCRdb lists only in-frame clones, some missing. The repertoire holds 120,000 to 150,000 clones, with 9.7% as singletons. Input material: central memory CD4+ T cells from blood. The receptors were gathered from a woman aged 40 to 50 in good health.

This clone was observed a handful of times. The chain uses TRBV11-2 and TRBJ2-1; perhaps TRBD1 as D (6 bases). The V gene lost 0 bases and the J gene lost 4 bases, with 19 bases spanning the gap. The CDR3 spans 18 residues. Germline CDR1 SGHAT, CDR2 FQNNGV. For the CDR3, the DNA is TGTGCCAGCAGCTTAGAAGGAGCACCGGGACATCGATACAATGAGCAGTTCTTC. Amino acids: CASSLEGAPGHRYNEQFF.

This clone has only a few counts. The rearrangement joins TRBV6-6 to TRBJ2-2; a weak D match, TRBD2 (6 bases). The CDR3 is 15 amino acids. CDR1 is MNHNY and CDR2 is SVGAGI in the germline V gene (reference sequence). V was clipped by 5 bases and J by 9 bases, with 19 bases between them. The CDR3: CASSTGLRDSRELFF. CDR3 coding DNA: TGTGCCAGCAGTACGGGACTGCGAGATAGTCGGGAGCTGTTTTTT.

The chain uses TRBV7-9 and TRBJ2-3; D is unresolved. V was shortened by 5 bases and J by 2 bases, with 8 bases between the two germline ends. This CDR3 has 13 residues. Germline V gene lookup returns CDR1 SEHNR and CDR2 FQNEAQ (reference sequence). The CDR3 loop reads CASSPQSTDTQYF. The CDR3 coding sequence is TGTGCCAGCAGCCCGCAGTCCACAGATACGCAGTATTTT.